The rows below give T cell receptor beta chains drawn from one sample of a study of T-cell memory formation after mild COVID-19. A single record per CDR3 protein comes from TCRdb applying MiXCR to the 5' RACE reads. The sample has tens of thousands of distinct CDR3 sequences, roughly 13% seen once; the top ten hold 25% to 35%. Material for sequencing was PBMCs or a T cell subset sorted from them (not recorded which). The receptors were gathered from an adult woman who had mild COVID-19 (a few samples of this study predate the infection). Cell type and time point are not known. Each CDR3 is given with its conserved first and last residue. The D gene is left open where the match is weak. Clone sizes are given selectively: once, few, many, or a class where the clone is expanded.

D gene,J gene,clone size,V gene,CDR3 protein
TRBD1,TRBJ1-2,NA,TRBV5-6,CASSSFEPGQVLYGYTF
NA,TRBJ2-2,NA,TRBV5-6,CASSPFGRTGELFF
NA,TRBJ2-1,NA,TRBV11-2,CASSLVGALVSYNEQFF
TRBD1,TRBJ2-6,NA,TRBV4-2,CASSQGTGTGANVLTF
NA,TRBJ1-5,few,TRBV2,CASSENDQPQHF
NA,TRBJ2-3,NA,TRBV12-3/TRBV12-4,CASSPERPDTQYF
NA,TRBJ2-5,many,TRBV4-1,CASSQGGNRYQETQYF
NA,TRBJ1-5,few,TRBV10-3,CAISDQSGDNQPQHF
TRBD1,TRBJ1-5,NA,TRBV19,CASSIGQGNVQPQHF
NA,TRBJ2-3,many,TRBV25-1,CASSNTDTQYF
NA,TRBJ2-1,NA,TRBV5-8,CASSFRTLIGYNEQFF
NA,TRBJ2-7,NA,TRBV5-1,CASSLNVQGTYEQYF
NA,TRBJ2-7,few,TRBV7-9,CASSLGGLSSYEQYF
TRBD2,TRBJ2-3,NA,TRBV27,CASSTWEGTDTQYF
TRBD2,TRBJ2-7,few,TRBV7-6,CASSLFSSSGDSYEQYF
TRBD2,TRBJ2-2,few,TRBV4-1,CASSPSGGYTGELFF
NA,TRBJ2-7,few,TRBV7-9,CASSNRDGGTYEQYF
NA,TRBJ1-5,many,TRBV6-6,CASRSKSGPAGQPQHF
TRBD1,TRBJ1-2,NA,TRBV11-2,CASSSGGLGYGYTF
NA,TRBJ2-7,few,TRBV11-2,CASSRTGYEQYF
NA,TRBJ2-7,NA,TRBV20-1,CSARRAGWYEQYF
NA,TRBJ2-4,NA,TRBV29-1,CSVAEGTGRHQYF
TRBD2,TRBJ2-5,few,TRBV27,CASSSLADQETQYF
TRBD2,TRBJ2-7,NA,TRBV7-6,CASSLATSGAGEQYF
TRBD1,TRBJ1-6,NA,TRBV29-1,CSVEGQGHLHF